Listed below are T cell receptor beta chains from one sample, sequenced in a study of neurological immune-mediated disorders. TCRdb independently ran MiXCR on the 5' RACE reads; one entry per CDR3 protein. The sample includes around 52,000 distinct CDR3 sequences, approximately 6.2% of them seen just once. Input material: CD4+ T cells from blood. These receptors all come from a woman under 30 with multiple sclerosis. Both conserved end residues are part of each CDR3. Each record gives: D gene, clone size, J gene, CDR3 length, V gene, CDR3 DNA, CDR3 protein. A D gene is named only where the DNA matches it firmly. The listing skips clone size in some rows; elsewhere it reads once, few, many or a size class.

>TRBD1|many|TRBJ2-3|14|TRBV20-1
TGCAGTGCTCTTGGGACAGGGGGAGGGAATACGCAGTATTTT
CSALGTGGGNTQYF
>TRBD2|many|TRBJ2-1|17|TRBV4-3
TGCGCCAGCAGCCGCCTACTAGCGGGCGGATCCTACAATGAGCAGTTCTTC
CASSRLLAGGSYNEQFF
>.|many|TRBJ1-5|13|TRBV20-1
TGCAGTGCCGGGGGGAAGTTCAATCAGCCCCAGCATTTT
CSAGGKFNQPQHF
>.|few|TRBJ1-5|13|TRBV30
TGTGCCTGGAGTGTAACAGGGAATCAGCCCCAGCATTTT
CAWSVTGNQPQHF
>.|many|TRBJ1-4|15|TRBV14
TGTGCCAGCAGCCACCCAGGGAGCACTAATGAAAAACTGTTTTTT
CASSHPGSTNEKLFF
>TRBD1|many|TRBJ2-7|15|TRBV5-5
TGTGCCAGCAGCCCGACAGGGATCAGCTCCTACGAGCAGTACTTC
CASSPTGISSYEQYF
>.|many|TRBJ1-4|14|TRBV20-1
TGCAGTGCCCCCCGCGGACATGCGAATGAAAAACTGTTTTTT
CSAPRGHANEKLFF
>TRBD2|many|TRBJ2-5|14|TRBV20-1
TGCAGTGCTATCCCCGCGGGAGGACAAGAGACCCAGTACTTC
CSAIPAGGQETQYF
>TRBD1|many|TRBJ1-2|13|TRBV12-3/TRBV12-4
TGTGCCAGCAGTTGGACAGGGAACTATGGCTACACCTTC
CASSWTGNYGYTF
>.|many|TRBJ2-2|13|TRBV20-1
TGCAGTGCTAGATCGGGGCACACCGGGGAGCTGTTTTTT
CSARSGHTGELFF
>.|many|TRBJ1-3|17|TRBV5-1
TGCGCCAGCAGCCTGTCCGGGACGCCAAGCTCTGGAAACACCATATATTTT
CASSLSGTPSSGNTIYF
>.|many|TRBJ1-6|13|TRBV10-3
TGTGCCATAAGAGGGTTAGATAATTCACCCCTCCACTTT
CAIRGLDNSPLHF
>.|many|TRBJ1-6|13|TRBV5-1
TGCGCCAGCAGCTTGGAGGGGGATTCACCCCTCCACTTT
CASSLEGDSPLHF
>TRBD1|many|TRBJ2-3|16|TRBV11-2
TGTGCCAGCAGCTTTACCGGGACAGGGACGTCAGATACGCAGTATTTT
CASSFTGTGTSDTQYF
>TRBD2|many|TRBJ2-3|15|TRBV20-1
TGCAGTGCCGACGTGGCGGGAGCTTACACAGATACGCAGTATTTT
CSADVAGAYTDTQYF
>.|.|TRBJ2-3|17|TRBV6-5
TGTGCCAGCAGTTACTCACGACAGGTCGGGACCACAGATACGCAGTATTTT
CASSYSRQVGTTDTQYF
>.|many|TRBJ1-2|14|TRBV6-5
TGTGCCAGCGGAGGGGCAGGGTCATACTATGGCTACACCTTC
CASGGAGSYYGYTF
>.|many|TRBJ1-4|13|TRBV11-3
TGTGCCAGCAGCTTAGAGAGTGGGGAAAAACTGTTTTTT
CASSLESGEKLFF
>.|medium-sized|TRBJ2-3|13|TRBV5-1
TGCGCCAGCAGCTCAGTTACCACAGATACGCAGTATTTT
CASSSVTTDTQYF
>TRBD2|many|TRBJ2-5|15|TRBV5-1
TGCGCCAGCAGCTTGGGCGGGGGGGCTCAAGAGACCCAGTACTTC
CASSLGGGAQETQYF
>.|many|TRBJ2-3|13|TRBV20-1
TGCAGTGCTAGAGAAGAGAGCACAGATACGCAGTATTTT
CSAREESTDTQYF
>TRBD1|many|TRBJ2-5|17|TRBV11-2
TGTGCCAGCAGCTCAGGAGGGGGACAGGGGATGAGAGAGACCCAGTACTTC
CASSSGGGQGMRETQYF
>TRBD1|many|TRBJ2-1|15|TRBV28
TGTGCCAGCAGTTTGACAGGGGAATATTGGGGTGAGCAGTTCTTC
CASSLTGEYWGEQFF